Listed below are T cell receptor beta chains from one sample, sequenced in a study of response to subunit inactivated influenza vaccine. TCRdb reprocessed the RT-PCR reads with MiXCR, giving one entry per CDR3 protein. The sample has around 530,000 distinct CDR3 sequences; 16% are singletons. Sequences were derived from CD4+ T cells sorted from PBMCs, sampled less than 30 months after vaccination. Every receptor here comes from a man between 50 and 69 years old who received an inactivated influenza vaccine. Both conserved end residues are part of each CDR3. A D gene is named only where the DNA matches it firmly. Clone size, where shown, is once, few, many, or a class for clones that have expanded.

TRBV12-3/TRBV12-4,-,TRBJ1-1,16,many,CASSLELRRDNTEAFF,TGTGCCAGCAGTCTCGAATTACGGCGGGACAACACTGAAGCTTTCTTT
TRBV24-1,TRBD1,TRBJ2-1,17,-,CATSDLNPGQGLNEQFF,TGTGCCACCAGTGATTTGAACCCGGGACAGGGACTTAATGAGCAGTTCTTC
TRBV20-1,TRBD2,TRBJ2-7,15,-,CSARGLAGVLYEQYF,TGCAGTGCTAGAGGACTAGCGGGAGTCCTCTACGAGCAGTACTTC
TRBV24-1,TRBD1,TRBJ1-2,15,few,CATSDPGTGRNGYTF,TGTGCCACCAGTGACCCCGGGACAGGGCGCAATGGCTACACCTTC
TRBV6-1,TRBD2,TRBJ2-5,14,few,CASSKRGPQETQYF,TGTGCCAGCAGTAAGCGGGGCCCGCAAGAGACCCAGTACTTC
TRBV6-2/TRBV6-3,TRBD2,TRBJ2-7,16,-,CASSPLGSGATYEQYF,TGTGCCAGCAGTCCCCTTGGGAGCGGGGCAACCTACGAGCAGTACTTC
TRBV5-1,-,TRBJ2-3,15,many,CASSPGTSRTDTQYF,TGCGCCAGCAGCCCTGGGACTTCCCGCACAGATACGCAGTATTTT
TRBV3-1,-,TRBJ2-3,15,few,CASSQEAYGTDTQYF,TGTGCCAGCAGCCAAGAAGCATACGGCACAGATACGCAGTATTTT
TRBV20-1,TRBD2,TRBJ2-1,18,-,CSARDPGLAGGSYNEQFF,TGCAGTGCTAGAGATCCTGGGCTAGCGGGAGGCTCCTACAATGAGCAGTTCTTC
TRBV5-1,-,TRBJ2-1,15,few,CASSLALMDGNEQFF,TGCGCCAGCAGCTTGGCCCTAATGGACGGGAATGAGCAGTTCTTC
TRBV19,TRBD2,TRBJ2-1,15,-,CASSRSSGRGGEQFF,TGTGCCAGTAGTAGGTCTAGCGGGAGGGGTGGGGAGCAGTTCTTC
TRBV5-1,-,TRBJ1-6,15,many,CASSVGSGGNSPLHF,TGCGCCAGCAGCGTAGGGTCGGGCGGCAATTCACCCCTCCACTTT
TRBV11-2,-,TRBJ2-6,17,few,CASSILVSLSGANVLTF,TGTGCCAGCAGCATCCTCGTCTCGCTCTCTGGGGCCAACGTCCTGACTTTC
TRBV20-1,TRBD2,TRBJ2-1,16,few,CSARDLAGGLYNEQFF,TGCAGTGCTAGAGATCTCGCGGGAGGGCTCTACAATGAGCAGTTCTTC
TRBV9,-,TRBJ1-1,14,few,CASSVGRGGTEAFF,TGTGCCAGCAGCGTAGGCAGGGGAGGAACTGAAGCTTTCTTT
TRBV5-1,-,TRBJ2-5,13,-,CASSFGPGETQYF,TGCGCCAGCAGCTTCGGACCCGGAGAGACCCAGTACTTC
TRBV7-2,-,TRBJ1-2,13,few,CASSLETGYGYTF,TGTGCCAGCAGCTTAGAGACAGGCTATGGCTACACCTTC
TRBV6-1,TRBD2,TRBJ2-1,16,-,CASSARLAGPYNEQFF,TGTGCCAGCAGTGCCCGACTAGCGGGGCCTTACAATGAGCAGTTCTTC
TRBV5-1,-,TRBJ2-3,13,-,CASSLAPSDTQYF,TGCGCCAGCAGCTTGGCCCCATCGGATACGCAGTATTTT
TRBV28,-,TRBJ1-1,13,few,CASSLRQYTEAFF,TGTGCCAGCAGTTTGAGGCAGTACACTGAAGCTTTCTTT
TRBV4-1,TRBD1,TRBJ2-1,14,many,CASSQGQEYNEQFF,TGCGCCAGCAGCCAGGGACAGGAGTACAATGAGCAGTTCTTC
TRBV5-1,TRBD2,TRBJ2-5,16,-,CASSTWRLAVQETQYF,TGCGCCAGCAGCACGTGGAGACTAGCGGTCCAAGAGACCCAGTACTTC
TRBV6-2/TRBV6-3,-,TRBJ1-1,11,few,CASSYPPATFF,TGTGCCAGCAGTTACCCTCCGGCAACTTTCTTT
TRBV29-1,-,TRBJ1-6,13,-,CSVEVGDNSPLHF,TGCAGCGTTGAAGTGGGGGATAATTCACCCCTCCACTTT
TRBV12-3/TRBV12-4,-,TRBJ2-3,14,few,CANAVGGGTDTQYF,TGTGCCAACGCCGTTGGCGGGGGCACAGATACGCAGTATTTT
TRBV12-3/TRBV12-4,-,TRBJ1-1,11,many,CASSWGAEAFF,TGTGCCAGCAGTTGGGGGGCCGAAGCTTTCTTT
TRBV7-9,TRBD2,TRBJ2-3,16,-,CASSLRAGGPTDTQYF,TGTGCCAGCAGCTTACGAGCGGGGGGACCCACAGATACGCAGTATTTT
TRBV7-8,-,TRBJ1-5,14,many,CASSPSTGDQPQHF,TGTGCCAGCAGCCCCTCGACAGGAGATCAGCCCCAGCATTTT
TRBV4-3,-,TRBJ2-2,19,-,CASSQEFIGGAANTGELFF,TGCGCCAGCAGCCAAGAGTTTATTGGGGGAGCCGCGAACACCGGGGAGCTGTTTTTT
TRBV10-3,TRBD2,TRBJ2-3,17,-,CAISEIAGGTAPDTQYF,TGTGCCATCAGTGAGATAGCGGGGGGCACCGCCCCAGATACGCAGTATTTT
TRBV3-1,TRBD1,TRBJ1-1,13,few,CASSPGTGTQAFF,TGTGCCAGCAGCCCCGGGACAGGGACCCAAGCTTTCTTT
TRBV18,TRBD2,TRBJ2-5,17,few,CASSPIVAGGPQETQYF,TGTGCCAGCTCACCAATCGTAGCGGGGGGTCCCCAAGAGACCCAGTACTTC
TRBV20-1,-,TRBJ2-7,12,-,CSARGLSYEQYF,TGCAGTGCTCGGGGACTCTCCTACGAGCAGTACTTC
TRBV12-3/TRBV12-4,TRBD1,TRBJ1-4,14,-,CASSKDRGQEKLFF,TGTGCCAGCAGTAAAGACAGGGGGCAAGAAAAACTGTTTTTT
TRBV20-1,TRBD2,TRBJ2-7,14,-,CSARVPASGYEQYF,TGCAGTGCTAGAGTTCCCGCTAGCGGGTACGAGCAGTACTTC
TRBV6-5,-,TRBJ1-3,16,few,CASSYSGASSGNTIYF,TGTGCCAGCAGTTACTCGGGGGCCTCCTCTGGAAACACCATATATTTT
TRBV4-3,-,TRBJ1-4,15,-,CASSQDRGSNEKLFF,TGCGCCAGCAGCCAAGATAGGGGGAGCAATGAAAAACTGTTTTTT
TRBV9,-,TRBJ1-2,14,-,CASSVGTGDYGYTF,TGTGCCAGCAGCGTAGGGACGGGGGACTATGGCTACACCTTC
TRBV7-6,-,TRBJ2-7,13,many,CASSSKMTGLQYF,TGTGCCAGCAGCTCAAAAATGACAGGTCTTCAGTACTTC
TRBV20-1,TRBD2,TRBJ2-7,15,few,CSARVLAGVSYEQYF,TGCAGTGCTAGAGTACTAGCGGGGGTGTCCTACGAGCAGTACTTC
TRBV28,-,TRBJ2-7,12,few,CASSFQYIEQYF,TGTGCCAGCAGTTTCCAATACATCGAGCAGTACTTC
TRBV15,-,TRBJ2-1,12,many,CATSREGAEQFF,TGTGCCACCAGCAGAGAGGGGGCTGAGCAGTTCTTC
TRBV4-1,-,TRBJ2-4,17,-,CASSQDWAGIAKNIQYF,TGCGCCAGCAGCCAAGATTGGGCAGGGATTGCCAAAAACATTCAGTACTTC
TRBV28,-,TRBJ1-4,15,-,CASRWKQGASAKLFF,TGTGCCAGCAGATGGAAACAGGGTGCCTCGGCAAAACTGTTTTTT